Only a few counts were recorded for the clone carrying this T cell receptor (beta chain). Its antigen remains unidentified. CDR3 size: 15 residues. Germline V lookup: CDR1 SGHDT, CDR2 YYEEEE. After removal of 1 base from V and 5 bases from J, the junction contained 8 bases not matched to a gene. Constant-segment primers were used for 5'RACE, and the resulting TCR alpha and TCR beta cDNA libraries carried sample barcodes and UMIs. A single record per CDR3 protein comes from TCRdb applying MiXCR to the 5' RACE reads. This repertoire shows some 600,000 distinct CDR3 sequences, roughly 17% found once; its top ten account for about 8.1%. This specimen comes from a study of T-cell memory formation after mild COVID-19. Findings of the study overall: Pre-infection memory held some responding clones, suggesting pre-existing cross-reactive T cells responded.

Sequencing used PBMCs or a T cell subset sorted from them (not recorded which). This sequence originates from an adult woman who had mild COVID-19 (a few samples of this study predate the infection). Cell type and time point are not known. The chain links TRBV5-6 to TRBJ2-7, with 8 bases matching TRBD1. CDR3 amino acids: CASSLYGQGRDEQYF. The CDR3 DNA reads as TGTGCCAGCAGCTTGTATGGACAGGGAAGGGACGAGCAGTACTTC.